This TCR beta chain was profiled in a study of shared clonotypes between healthy human individuals (TCRdb year 2020). Regarding the complete study: The cohort comprised two women and a few men aged 18 to 49 years. To increase sequencing depth and limit assay-specific biases, different laboratories used diverse techniques to prepare libraries and sequence TCR repertoires. For each donor, CD4 naive and CD4 memory were each given three plates, CD8 naive was given two plates, and CD8 memory was given one plate. Between about 0.8 and 8.9 billion PBMCs per donor were obtained by leukapheresis. Blood TCR repertoires of about five healthy adults were deeply sequenced to estimate repertoire size and the extent of clonotype sharing between individuals. Paper-wide results and their limitations: Across a handful of donors, about 5% of naive CD4, roughly 3.5% of naive CD8, 2% to 2.5% of memory CD4, and roughly 0.41% of memory CD8 clonotypes were shared. Based on pairwise subsampling, the degree of clonotype sharing among donors was expected to be affected by sequencing depth. Compared with non-shared clonotypes, clonotypes shared by all four sorted-subset donors had higher generation probabilities. Even with the large sequencing depth, rarefaction of the sorted-subset datasets indicated that sequencing was incomplete. Larger estimated clonotype richness was generally found for naive subsets than for memory subsets. Because the study included only a small number of donors, the genetic and exposure-history diversity represented was limited. Sampling was restricted to blood, and TCR repertoires in tissues likely differ from the TCR repertoires found in blood.

The CDR3 sequence holds 13 residues, the cysteine and phenylalanine included. This entry keeps only the CDR3 DNA: 39 bases, framed from base 1. The V and J ends are trimmed by 7 bases and 4 bases, leaving 11 bases between them. Looking up the germline V gene yields CDR1 MDHEN and CDR2 SYDVKM. Using the deep immunoSEQ assay, multiplex PCR amplified TCR CDR3 regions from genomic DNA. Extracted genomic DNA from each cell subset was distributed evenly across all wells of several immunoSEQ 96-well plates, and each plate was treated as a replicate. For sorted subsets, roughly 200 ng of genomic DNA, equivalent to 30,000 or so T cell genomes, went into each replicate PCR. Purified libraries were quantified with a Qubit 3.0 fluorometer, sized on a Bioanalyzer 2100, and re-quantified with the KAPA Library Quantification kit. Every immunoSEQ 96-well plate was sequenced on a separate single-read 150-cycle Illumina NextSeq 550 flow cell. The source study handled its data this way. The immunoSEQ output contained only junctional sequences without quality scores, so filtering could not match that applied to full-length reads. Sequences were annotated with PyIR, a Python wrapper for IgBLAST v1.9, using IMGT germline references to assign V/J genes and CDR3. Reads with weak V/J assignments (E-value above 1e-6), missing CDR3, stop codons, out-of-frame junctions, or ambiguous translated residues were removed. V3J clonotypes were defined as sequences sharing an identical inferred V gene, J gene, and CDR3 amino acid sequence. Percentage overlap between repertoires was calculated by dividing the number of shared unique clonotypes by the size of the smaller repertoire. Repertoire richness was assessed with RTK rarefaction, the Chao1 estimator, and Recon v2.1 estimates of unobserved clonotypes. Generation probabilities for all TCRbeta clonotypes obtained by the gDNA method from a few donors were computed using OLGA. TCRdb stores this immuneACCESS table with in-frame sequences only. Part of the clones is absent; in the studies checked, under half of the shortfall reflects unresolved V genes, and no reason is known for the rest. For V, J and clone size, that table is used; D and trimming come from the DNA. For this sample the table gives 800,000 to 950,000 clones, of which 96% were detected only once. Of the sample, approximately 0.2% is held by the ten largest clones.

CD8 naive samples consisted of CD45RO-negative cells that were positively selected for CCR7, yielding a CD45RA+CCR7+ population without TemRA cells. Donors were healthy HIV-negative adults with no recently reported acute infections or vaccinations. Every donor was a Caucasian adult residing in Nashville, Tennessee, USA. Blood was obtained by leukapheresis, after which PBMCs were separated by Ficoll-Histopaque density gradient centrifugation and cryopreserved in liquid nitrogen vapor phase. Purity and quantity of every magnetically sorted T cell population were checked by analytical flow cytometry. Each sorted fraction had its genomic DNA isolated and then quantified by UV absorbance on a Nanodrop 2000c. Worth noting for this clone: Its target antigen remains unknown. No per-base quality is available; no much larger clone lies one base away.

The material sequenced was naive CD8+ T cells sorted from blood. The label giving this sample's cell subset or site can be read as: CD45RA+CCR7+. This sequence originates from a man aged 30 to 39 in good health. The chain is encoded by TRBV28 joined to TRBJ1-5, with no confident D gene call. At the DNA level, the sequence is TGTGCCAGCACCCTTCTCAGGAATCAGCCCCAGCATTTT. Translated, it gives CASTLLRNQPQHF. Reference TRBV28 and TRBJ1-5 proteins supply the regions before and after the CDR3; the full variable domain is: DVKVTQSSRYLVKRTGEKVFLECVQDMDHENMFWYRQDPGLGLRLIYFSYDVKMKEKGDIPEGYSVSREKKERFSLILESASTNQTSMYLCASTLLRNQPQHFGDGTRLSIL.